The sequence of this T cell receptor (beta chain) was determined in a study of blood T cells in healthy people across ages. Germline values: CDR1 SGHRS, CDR2 YFSETQ. The CDR3 runs to 14 residues. Trimming pared 7 bases from V and 5 bases from J, leaving 18 bases between. Remarks on this clonotype: Its antigen remains unknown.

General study points: Unsorted PBMCs ruled out conclusive naive versus antigen-experienced comparison.

Then a second PCR, running roughly 7 to 12 cycles, was carried out with a sample-barcoded 5' primer and a J-beta primer mix. A single record per CDR3 protein comes from TCRdb applying MiXCR to the 5' RACE reads. The data show approximately 810,000 distinct CDR3 sequences, around 34% seen once. The source material was blood. The clonotype originates from a man younger than 35 in good health. V and J are TRBV5-1 and TRBJ1-2; maybe TRBD1 (5 bases). CDR3 DNA sequence: TGCGCCAGCGCACTGCAGGGACGGGGATATGGCTACACCTTC. This sequence encodes CASALQGRGYGYTF.